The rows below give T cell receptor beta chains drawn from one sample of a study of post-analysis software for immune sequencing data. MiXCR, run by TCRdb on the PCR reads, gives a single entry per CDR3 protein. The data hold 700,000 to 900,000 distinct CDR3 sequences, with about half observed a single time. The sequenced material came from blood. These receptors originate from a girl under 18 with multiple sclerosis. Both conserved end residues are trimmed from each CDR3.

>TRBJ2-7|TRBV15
ATSRDPIESYEQY
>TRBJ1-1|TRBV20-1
SVTGTENTEAF
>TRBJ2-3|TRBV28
ASSGVIRLAGADTQY
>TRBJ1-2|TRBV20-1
SARDGTGLYGYT
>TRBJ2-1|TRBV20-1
SARDRGGGPNEQF
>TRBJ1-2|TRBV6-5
ASSYGRFGYGYT
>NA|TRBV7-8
ASSARTGDEQY
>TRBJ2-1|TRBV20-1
SATTASGRKYWAVYNEQF
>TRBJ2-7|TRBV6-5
ASSYSALAGAYEQY
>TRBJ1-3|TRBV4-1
ASSLDPLYSGNTIY
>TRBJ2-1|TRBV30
AWGGSYNEQF
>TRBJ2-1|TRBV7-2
ASSFVAVGLANEQF
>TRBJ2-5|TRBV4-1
ASSQSLAQKRETQY
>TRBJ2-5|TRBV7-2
ASSSRVGQETQY
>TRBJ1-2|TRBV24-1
ATRGQGAEGYT
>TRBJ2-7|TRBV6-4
ASSGIRVQPYEQY
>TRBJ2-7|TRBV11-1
ASSPDVGAVLYEQY
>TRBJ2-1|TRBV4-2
ASSHYSGSDEQF
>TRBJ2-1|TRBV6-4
ASSETGNSYNEQF
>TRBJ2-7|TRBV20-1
SARRPSSYEQY
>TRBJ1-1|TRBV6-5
ASSAIGPNTEAF
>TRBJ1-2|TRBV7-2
ASSPRDTDGYGYT
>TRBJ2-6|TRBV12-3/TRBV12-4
ASSRKREHFSGANVLT
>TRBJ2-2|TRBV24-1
ATESDVTGELF
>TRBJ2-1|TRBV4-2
ASSQDELAGVYNEQF
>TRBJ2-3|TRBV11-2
ASTTAGDTQY
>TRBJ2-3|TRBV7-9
ASSFGTLRTDTQY
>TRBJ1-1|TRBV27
ASLGGLDTEAF
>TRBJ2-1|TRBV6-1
ASSEAPSGSSYNEQF
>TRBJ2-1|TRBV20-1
SARDPLSGSPDEQF
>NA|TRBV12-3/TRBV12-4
ASSDPLAGGPNEQF
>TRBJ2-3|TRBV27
ASTSTGGTDTQY
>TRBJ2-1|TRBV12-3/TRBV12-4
ASSRDRDNEQF
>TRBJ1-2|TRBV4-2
ASSHNMRQGRGGYT
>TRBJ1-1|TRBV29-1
SVRGTVNTEAF
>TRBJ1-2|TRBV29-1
SVRPGESGYT
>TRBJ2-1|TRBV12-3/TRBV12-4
ASSPDGGSYNEQF
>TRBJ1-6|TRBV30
AWSALTARNSPLH
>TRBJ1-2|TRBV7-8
ASSLGTLGQTNYGYT
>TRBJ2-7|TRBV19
ASSIPGGRSSYEQY
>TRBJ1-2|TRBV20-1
SARTGDWGYT
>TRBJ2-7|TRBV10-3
AISSTEDSYEQY
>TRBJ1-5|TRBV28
ASRDGGRNQPQH
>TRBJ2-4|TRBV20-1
SARVSPLAGATKNIQY
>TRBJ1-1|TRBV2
ASTPSTGTGRLAFLNTEAF
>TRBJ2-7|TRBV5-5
ASSRDPDSPYEQY
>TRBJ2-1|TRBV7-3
ASRPQPGLAPEQF
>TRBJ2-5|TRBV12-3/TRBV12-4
ASSLPYRGRETQY
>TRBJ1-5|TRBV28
ASSLRRRRGRTDSNQPQH
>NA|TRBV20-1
SARALGQAEETQY